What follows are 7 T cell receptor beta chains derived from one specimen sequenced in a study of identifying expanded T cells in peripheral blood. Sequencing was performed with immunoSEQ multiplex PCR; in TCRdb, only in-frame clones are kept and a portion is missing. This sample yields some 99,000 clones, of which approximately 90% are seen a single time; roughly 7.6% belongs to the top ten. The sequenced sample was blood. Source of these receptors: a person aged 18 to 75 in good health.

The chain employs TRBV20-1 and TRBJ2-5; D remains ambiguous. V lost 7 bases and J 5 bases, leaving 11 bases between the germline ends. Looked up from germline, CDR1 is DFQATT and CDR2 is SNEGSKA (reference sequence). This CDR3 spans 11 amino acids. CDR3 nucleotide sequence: TGCAGTGTGACCCTCGGGGAGACCCAGTACTTC. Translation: CSVTLGETQYF.

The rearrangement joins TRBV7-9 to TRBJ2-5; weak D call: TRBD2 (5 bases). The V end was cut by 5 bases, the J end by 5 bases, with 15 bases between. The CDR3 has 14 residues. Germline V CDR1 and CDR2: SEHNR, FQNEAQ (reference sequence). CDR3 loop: CASSGYGDRETQYF. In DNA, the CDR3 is TGTGCCAGCAGCGGGTACGGGGATCGGGAGACCCAGTACTTC.

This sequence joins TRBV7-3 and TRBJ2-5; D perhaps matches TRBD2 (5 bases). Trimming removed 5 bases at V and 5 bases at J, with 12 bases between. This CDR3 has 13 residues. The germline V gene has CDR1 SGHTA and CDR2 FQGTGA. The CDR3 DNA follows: TGTGCCAGCAGCCTCGGGATTGGGGAGACCCAGTACTTC. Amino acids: CASSLGIGETQYF.

CDR3 region: CASSYWTNTEAFF. For the CDR3, the DNA is TGTGCCAGCAGTTACTGGACGAACACTGAAGCTTTCTTT. The chain links TRBV6-5 to TRBJ1-1, with D unclear. This CDR3 region has 13 residues. Germline V CDR1 and CDR2: MNHEY, SVGAGI. The V and J ends lost 1 base and 1 base respectively, with 4 bases between them.

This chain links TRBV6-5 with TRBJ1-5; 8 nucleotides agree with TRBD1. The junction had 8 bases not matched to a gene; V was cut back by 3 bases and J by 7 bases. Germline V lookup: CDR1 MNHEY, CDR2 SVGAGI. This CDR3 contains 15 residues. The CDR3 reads CASSYRQGNGQPQHF. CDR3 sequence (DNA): TGTGCCAGCAGTTATCGACAGGGGAACGGCCAGCCCCAGCATTTT.

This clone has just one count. CDR3 sequence: CASSVSSRAQETQYF. In DNA, the CDR3 is TGTGCCAGCAGTGTTTCTTCCAGGGCCCAAGAGACCCAGTACTTC. V usage is TRBV2 and J usage is TRBJ2-5; perhaps TRBD1 as D (5 bases). Trimming stripped 4 bases from V and 1 base from J, with 13 bases between. Germline V gene lookup returns CDR1 SNHLY and CDR2 FYNNEI. CDR3 length: 15 residues.

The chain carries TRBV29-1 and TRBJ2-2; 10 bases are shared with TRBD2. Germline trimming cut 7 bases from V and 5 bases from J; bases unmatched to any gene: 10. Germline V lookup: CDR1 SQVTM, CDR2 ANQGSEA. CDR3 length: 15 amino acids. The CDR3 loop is CSAPGSGRTTGELFF. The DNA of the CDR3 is TGCAGCGCGCCAGGTAGCGGGAGGACGACCGGGGAGCTGTTTTTT.